These T cell receptor beta chains were read from a single sample in a study of blood T cell repertoires in COVID-19. Some clones are missing from TCRdb's copy, which holds only in-frame ones; the method was immunoSEQ multiplex PCR. The table has 45,000 to 55,000 clones, around 84% seen once. Sequenced input: peripheral blood. The receptors derive from an older man with active COVID-19. The CDR3 runs from the conserved cysteine through the conserved F or W. D genes are given only for firm matches. Clone size is not always given. Where it is, it says once, few, many or a class for expanded clones.

DNA	CDR3	size	V	J	D
TGTGCCAGCAGCCTACGATTGGCGGGAGGCTACACCTTC	CASSLRLAGGYTF	.	TRBV7-9	TRBJ1-2	.
TGTGCCAGCAGCTTCCAGTGGGAGTTTGGCTATGGCTACACCTTC	CASSFQWEFGYGYTF	.	TRBV5-5	TRBJ1-2	.
TGTGCCAGCAGCGGACAGGCCACTGAAGCTTTCTTT	CASSGQATEAFF	.	TRBV2	TRBJ1-1	TRBD1
TGCGCCAGCAGCCGAAACCGGGAACGAGAGCAGTACTTC	CASSRNREREQYF	.	TRBV4-3	TRBJ2-7	.
TGTGCCAGCCGATTGGGACAGGAGGGTTCACCCCTCCACTTT	CASRLGQEGSPLHF	once	TRBV6-5	TRBJ1-6	TRBD1
TGCGCCAGCAGCCCTGGACAGAACACAGATACGCAGTATTTT	CASSPGQNTDTQYF	.	TRBV4-3	TRBJ2-3	.
TGCGCCAGCAGCTTGTCCTACAGGGGCGTTGACACTGAAGCTTTCTTT	CASSLSYRGVDTEAFF	.	TRBV5-1	TRBJ1-1	TRBD1
TGTGCCAGCAGCGGGACAGGGACCACAGATACGCAGTATTTT	CASSGTGTTDTQYF	.	TRBV9	TRBJ2-3	TRBD1
TGTGCCAGCAGTTTACGGCCAGGGGACTATGGCTACACCTTC	CASSLRPGDYGYTF	.	TRBV27	TRBJ1-2	.
TGCGCCAGCAGCCAAGAATTGGCGGCGGCTCGGGGTCACAATGAGCAGTTCTTC	CASSQELAAARGHNEQFF	.	TRBV4-1	TRBJ2-1	.
TGCAGCGTGGGACAGGGCCCGGGCGAGCAGTACTTC	CSVGQGPGEQYF	.	TRBV29-1	TRBJ2-7	TRBD1
TGTGCCAGCAGCCCTCGACAGGCCCACTCTGGAAACACCATATATTTT	CASSPRQAHSGNTIYF	.	TRBV9	TRBJ1-3	.
TGTGCCAGCAGTTTATTCGCGGGGCGGGACTATGGCTACACCTTC	CASSLFAGRDYGYTF	.	TRBV27	TRBJ1-2	.
TGTGCCAGCTCACCACCGGCGCGGACCAGGGGCTCCTATGGCTACACCTTC	CASSPPARTRGSYGYTF	.	TRBV18	TRBJ1-2	.
TGCGCCAGCAGCCAAGATGGGGGCGGACTCTACACCTTC	CASSQDGGGLYTF	.	TRBV4-1	TRBJ1-2	.
TGTGCCAGTAGTGGACAGATGAACACTGAAGCTTTCTTT	CASSGQMNTEAFF	.	TRBV19	TRBJ1-1	.
TGTGCCAGCAGTGAACTGGGGGCCCCAGCTAACTATGGCTACACCTTC	CASSELGAPANYGYTF	.	TRBV6-1	TRBJ1-2	.
TGCAGCGTTGAAGATCTTCTCGGAGGGAAAGCTTTCTTT	CSVEDLLGGKAFF	few	TRBV29-1	TRBJ1-1	.
TGTGCCAGCAGTTACGCGACAGGGGGGGGAAAGACCCAGTACTTC	CASSYATGGGKTQYF	.	TRBV6-6	TRBJ2-5	TRBD1
TGTGCCAGCAGCAAAGCAGGTGGGGGGGATAATCAGCCCCAGCATTTT	CASSKAGGGDNQPQHF	.	TRBV21-1	TRBJ1-5	.
TGCGCCAGCAGCGCCAGGGACAGTGGGAATGAGCAGTTCTTC	CASSARDSGNEQFF	.	TRBV5-1	TRBJ2-1	TRBD1
TGTGCCAGCAGCCCCCGGGGGAATACGCAGTATTTT	CASSPRGNTQYF	.	TRBV9	TRBJ2-3	.
TGCGCCAGCAGTCAAGCAGGGAGGTCCACTGAAGCTTTCTTT	CASSQAGRSTEAFF	.	TRBV23-1	TRBJ1-1	.
TGTGCCTGGAGTGTACGGCAGGGTCGTGCCAACGTCCTGACTTTC	CAWSVRQGRANVLTF	.	TRBV30	TRBJ2-6	.
TGTGCCAGCAGTACGACTCGATACTACGAGCAGTACTTC	CASSTTRYYEQYF	once	TRBV6-6	TRBJ2-7	.
TGCAGCGTTGAAGGGCGGACAGGGGGTGAGCAGTTCTTC	CSVEGRTGGEQFF	.	TRBV29-1	TRBJ2-1	TRBD1
TGTGCCAGCAGCCCTCGTCGGAGGGAGCGGGGGGATGTAGAGACCCAGTACTTC	CASSPRRRERGDVETQYF	.	TRBV7-6	TRBJ2-5	TRBD2
TGTGCCAGCAGCGTTGGGACAGCTAATGAAAAACTGTTTTTT	CASSVGTANEKLFF	.	TRBV7-9	TRBJ1-4	TRBD1
TGTGCCACCAGTTTCGCGGGCACAGATACGCAGTATTTT	CATSFAGTDTQYF	.	TRBV24-1	TRBJ2-3	.
TGCGCCAGCAGTGAGTTGAGGATCCTCCTCGATTCACCCCTCCACTTT	CASSELRILLDSPLHF	few	TRBV10-1	TRBJ1-6	.
TGTGCTAGTAAACAGGGGGAAGCTTTCTTT	CASKQGEAFF	.	TRBV19	TRBJ1-1	TRBD1
TGTGCCAGTAGTATACGGACAGGGGGGAACACTGAAGCTTTCTTT	CASSIRTGGNTEAFF	.	TRBV19	TRBJ1-1	TRBD1
TGCGCCAGCAGCCAACTAGCGGGGGGGCCAGATGAGCAGTTCTTC	CASSQLAGGPDEQFF	.	TRBV4-1	TRBJ2-1	TRBD2
TGTGCCAGCAGTCCCTCCAACAGGGGGGGCACCGGGGAGCTGTTTTTT	CASSPSNRGGTGELFF	.	TRBV25-1	TRBJ2-2	.
TGTGCCAGCAGCTTAGATAGGGGGACTAGCGGGATTTTCGCCAATGAGCAGTTCTTC	CASSLDRGTSGIFANEQFF	.	TRBV11-3	TRBJ2-1	TRBD2
TGTGCCATCAGTGAGTCGCGCACAGGGGGCCTTAATTCACCCCTCCACTTT	CAISESRTGGLNSPLHF	.	TRBV10-3	TRBJ1-6	TRBD1
TGTGCCAGCAAAAGGACAGGGCTGGGGACTAATGAAAAACTGTTTTTT	CASKRTGLGTNEKLFF	.	TRBV27	TRBJ1-4	TRBD1
TGCGCCAGCAGCTTGGGGTACAAAGAGGGGGACACTGAAGCTTTCTTT	CASSLGYKEGDTEAFF	.	TRBV5-1	TRBJ1-1	.